This T cell receptor beta chain was profiled in a study of CD8 T cells in ankylosing spondylitis. Turning to this clonotype: Its antigen is unidentified.

The study, taken as a whole, reports: The study looked at matched synovial fluid samples from ankylosing spondylitis patients. Disease-linked clones were reported to be significantly enriched there.

The CDR3 is 14 residues long. Germline assignment: CDR1 SQVTM and CDR2 ANQGSEA. V was shortened by 3 bases and J by 6 bases, with 17 bases between the two germline ends. Quantitative 5'-RACE with molecular barcodes produced the TCR beta libraries. In TCRdb, the 5' RACE reads were re-called with MiXCR into one record per CDR3 protein. Of around 340,000 distinct CDR3 sequences in the sample, 20% to 25% were seen once. The sample consisted of blood, either unsorted or a sorted T cell fraction (not recorded which). This sequence originates from a male donor with ankylosing spondylitis or in good health (not recorded which). V gene TRBV29-1 combines with J gene TRBJ1-2, with D unresolved. CDR3 DNA sequence: TGCAGCGTTGATTGGCGGATAGGAATGAATGGCTACACCTTC. It translates to CSVDWRIGMNGYTF.